These 16 T cell receptor beta chains were all obtained from the same sample, sequenced in a study of graft-versus-host responses after intestinal transplantation. The method was immunoSEQ multiplex PCR; TCRdb's version includes in-frame clones alone and lacks a portion of them. Here the sample spans 23,000 or so clones, 25% to 35% being singletons. Each mixed lymphocyte reaction held approximately 200,000 CFSE-labeled responders and approximately 200,000 irradiated violet-dye-labeled stimulators. The starting material was alloreactive CD8+ T cells from a mixed lymphocyte reaction culture, obtained before intestinal transplant. As to subset: CFSE-low proliferating T cells sorted from roughly six-day pre-transplant mixed lymphocyte reaction (GvH or HvG direction). These receptors all stem from a human patient who received an intestinal transplant.

The chain carries TRBV20-1 and TRBJ1-1; D gene uncertain. Germline values: CDR1 DFQATT, CDR2 SNEGSKA (reference sequence). Trimming stripped 4 bases from V and 0 bases from J, with 3 bases between. The CDR3 totals 11 residues. CDR3 bases: TGCAGTGCTACAGTGAACACTGAAGCTTTCTTT. Translating gives CSATVNTEAFF.

The rearrangement uses TRBV13 and TRBJ1-1, with D perhaps TRBD1 (6 bases). The CDR3 consists of 13 residues. Germline lookup yields CDR1 PRHDT and CDR2 FYEKMQ (reference sequence). Here the CDR3 DNA reads TGTGCACGCGGGAGGGGGGGGAACACTGAAGCTTTCTTT. Protein product: CARGRGGNTEAFF.

Here the CDR3 reads CASSESWVGETQYF. The CDR3 bases are TGCGCCAGCAGTGAGTCGTGGGTTGGAGAGACCCAGTACTTC. V usage is TRBV10-2 and J usage is TRBJ2-5; no firm D call. The V gene's germline CDR1 is WSHSY and CDR2 SAAADI. The ends were cut back, 0 bases at V and 4 bases at J, with 9 bases in the middle. The CDR3 contains 14 residues.

V and J are TRBV28 and TRBJ2-5; D not certain. This CDR3 is built from 13 residues. Germline CDR1 reads MDHEN; CDR2 reads SYDVKM. The ends were cut back, 6 bases at V and 1 base at J, with 9 bases in the middle. The CDR3 is CASSLDGQETQYF. The CDR3 DNA is TGTGCCAGCAGCCTGGACGGCCAAGAGACCCAGTACTTC. The full variable domain, completed using reference TRBV28 and TRBJ2-5, is DVKVTQSSRYLVKRTGEKVFLECVQDMDHENMFWYRQDPGLGLRLIYFSYDVKMKEKGDIPEGYSVSREKKERFSLILESASTNQTSMYLCASSLDGQETQYFGPGTRLLVL.

The chain recombines TRBV5-1 with TRBJ2-7; D gene uncertain. The CDR3 spans 16 residues. Trimming removed 7 bases from V and 3 bases from J, with 23 bases in between. Germline CDR1 reads SGHRS; CDR2 reads YFSETQ. The CDR3 DNA reads TGCGCCAGCGGCCCCGCCGGGCAGATACTACACTACGAGCAGTACTTC. Its protein is CASGPAGQILHYEQYF. Complete variable domain (other parts from reference TRBV5-1 and TRBJ2-7): KAGVTQTPRYLIKTRGQQVTLSCSPISGHRSVSWYQQTPGQGLQFLFEYFSETQRNKGNFPGRFSGRQFSNSRSEMNVSTLELGDSALYLCASGPAGQILHYEQYFGPGTRLTVT.

The table lists this clone with a few counts. The chain employs TRBV7-7 and TRBJ1-5; D is ambiguous. V was pared by 1 base and J by 3 bases, with 4 bases between. The germline CDR1 and CDR2 sequences are SSHAT and FNYEAQ (reference sequence). The CDR3 extends over 13 amino acids. The CDR3 sequence is CASSLGINQPQHF. The CDR3 DNA is TGTGCCAGCAGCTTAGGCATCAATCAGCCCCAGCATTTT.

The J gene is TRBJ2-3, the V gene TRBV2, with D hard to call. The CDR3 is made up of 16 amino acids. The V end lost 7 bases, the J end lost 1 base, and 18 bases lay between the germline ends. CDR1 SNHLY and CDR2 FYNNEI come from the germline V gene. CDR3 in amino acids: CASNDLAGFGTDTQYF. The CDR3 coding sequence is TGTGCCAGCAACGACTTAGCAGGTTTTGGCACAGATACGCAGTATTTT.

This clone is medium-sized (0.01 to 0.1%) in the sample. The rearrangement links TRBV25-1 to TRBJ1-1; unclear D gene. The length of the CDR3 is 13 residues. The V and J ends lost 2 bases and 3 bases respectively, with 7 bases between them. CDR1 is MGHDK, CDR2 SYGVNS, per germline. The CDR3 DNA sequence: TGTGCCAGCAGTGAACAACTTCACACTGAAGCTTTCTTT. The encoded protein is CASSEQLHTEAFF.

J is TRBJ2-6 and V is TRBV5-4; 7 nucleotides match TRBD2. The CDR3 loop spans 17 amino acids. With 1 base clipped from V and 0 bases from J, the junction kept 4 bases outside the gene matches. Germline CDR1 reads SGHNT; CDR2 reads YYREEE (reference sequence). CDR3 nucleotide sequence: TGTGCCAGCAGCTTGCCTAGCGGATACTCTGGGGCCAACGTCCTGACTTTC. Translated, it gives CASSLPSGYSGANVLTF.

The chain links TRBV4-1 to TRBJ2-3; TRBD2 is a possible D gene (6 bases). CDR3 size: 17 residues. Germline V gene data show CDR1 as MGHRA and CDR2 as YSYEKL. V was cut by 5 bases and J by 9 bases, with 27 bases left in between. In nucleotides, the CDR3 is TGCGCCAGCAGCTCTCGACTAGTCTCAATCTGGAATCCGACGCAGTATTTT. Its protein product is CASSSRLVSIWNPTQYF.

This clone came up a few times. CDR3 sequence reads: CASSAEANLSYNSPLHF. As DNA, the CDR3 is TGTGCCAGCAGTGCCGAAGCGAATCTTTCCTATAATTCACCCCTCCACTTT. The gene calls are TRBV2 and TRBJ1-6; D unclear. The V end was cut by 4 bases, the J end by 1 base, with 14 bases between. Germline V gene lookup returns CDR1 SNHLY and CDR2 FYNNEI. CDR3 length: 17 residues.

V gene TRBV2 combines with J gene TRBJ1-2; 9 nucleotides match TRBD1. The CDR3 length is 13 residues. V lost 6 bases to trimming and J lost 6 bases; unmatched junction nucleotides: 5. Germline values: CDR1 SNHLY, CDR2 FYNNEI. CDR3 sequence reads: CASRPQGAHGYTF. CDR3 sequence (DNA): TGTGCCAGCAGACCACAGGGGGCGCATGGCTACACCTTC. Drawing the rest from reference TRBV2 and TRBJ1-2, the complete variable domain is EPEVTQTPSHQVTQMGQEVILRCVPISNHLYFYWYRQILGQKVEFLVSFYNNEISEKSEIFDDQFSVERPDGSNFTLKIRSTKLEDSAMYFCASRPQGAHGYTFGSGTRLTVV.

The chain carries TRBV7-9 and TRBJ2-1; 9 nucleotides line up with TRBD2. V was clipped by 5 bases and J by 10 bases; unmatched bases: 12. The CDR3 totals 15 residues. Germline loops: CDR1 SEHNR, CDR2 FQNEAQ (reference sequence). The CDR3 coding sequence is TGTGCCAGCAGCCCTAGCCCGGGACTAGCAAGGGAGCAGTTCTTC. Its translation is CASSPSPGLAREQFF.

This clone was counted only a few times. V is TRBV5-5 and J is TRBJ2-7, with D hard to call. Looked up from germline, CDR1 is SGHKS and CDR2 is YYEKEE (reference sequence). The germline V and J ends were trimmed by 1 base and 2 bases, with 10 bases remaining between them. The CDR3 extends over 14 amino acids. The CDR3 is CASSLYGSAYEQYF. CDR3 DNA: TGTGCCAGCAGCTTGTACGGATCAGCCTACGAGCAGTACTTC. Complete variable domain (other parts from reference TRBV5-5 and TRBJ2-7): DAGVTQSPTHLIKTRGQQVTLRCSPISGHKSVSWYQQVLGQGPQFIFQYYEKEERGRGNFPDRFSARQFPNYSSELNVNALLLGDSALYLCASSLYGSAYEQYFGPGTRLTVT.

This chain uses TRBV6-5 with TRBJ2-7; 8 bases map to TRBD1. V shed 5 bases and J 6 bases; nucleotides not matched to a gene: 3. CDR1 and CDR2 from the germline V gene are MNHEY and SVGAGI. The CDR3 is 12 residues long. The CDR3 sequence is CASSTGGPEQYF. The CDR3, as DNA: TGTGCCAGCAGTACAGGGGGTCCCGAGCAGTACTTC.

By share of the sample, this clone is medium-sized. The chain has TRBV2 and TRBJ1-1; D remains ambiguous. CDR3 length: 10 amino acids. V was pared by 9 bases and J by 7 bases, with 9 bases between. CDR1 and CDR2 from the germline V gene are SNHLY and FYNNEI. The CDR3 spells CARLEGEAFF. The CDR3 DNA is TGTGCCAGGCTCGAAGGTGAAGCTTTCTTT.